This TCR beta chain was captured in a study of radiotherapy plus CTLA-4 blockade in lung cancer. Study-level information: Objective responses were documented in 15% to 20% of patients, with disease control in about 28%.

Study-wide findings and caveats: Following radiotherapy plus ipilimumab, tumor-derived TCR clones expanded in the blood. Early clone dynamics of blood T cells, plus interferon-beta, reportedly predicted response best.

This CDR3 region has 14 residues. V was shortened by 7 bases and J by 4 bases, with 16 bases between the two germline ends. Germline V gene lookup returns CDR1 MNHEY and CDR2 SMNVEV (reference sequence). As concerns this clone: No antigen is known for it.

Measured with immunoSEQ multiplex PCR; TCRdb has only the in-frame clones, and not every one. The sample has around 42,000 clones; roughly 60% are singletons. The rearrangement uses TRBV27 and TRBJ1-2; D may be TRBD1 (6 bases). The sequencing here drew on peripheral blood, taken from a patient treated with radiotherapy plus ipilimumab. The origin of this receptor is a human donor with non-small cell lung cancer who had a partial response to radiotherapy plus ipilimumab. CDR3 in DNA: TGTGCCAGCACTCCCCTACAGGGAAGCTATGGCTACACCTTC. Translated: CASTPLQGSYGYTF.